One sample yielded the 12 T cell receptor beta chains listed below, sequenced in a study of cytomegalovirus exposure and HLA in healthy donors. Primers for the PCR totalled 60 Vbeta and 13 Jbeta. Clones were sequenced by immunoSEQ multiplex PCR, and TCRdb holds only the in-frame ones, with some missing. The sample includes roughly 70,000 clones, around 91% of them seen just once. The source material was PBMCs. Receptors originate from a woman under 40 in good health and CMV-seropositive.

J is TRBJ1-5 and V is TRBV7-9; TRBD1 might be the D (5 bases). The CDR3 length is 13 residues. Trimming stripped 5 bases from V and 3 bases from J, with 8 bases between. Germline V gene data show CDR1 as SEHNR and CDR2 as FQNEAQ (reference sequence). In DNA, the CDR3 is TGTGCCAGCAGCCCAGGGTCCAATCAGCCCCAGCATTTT. Protein: CASSPGSNQPQHF.

The chain recombines TRBV7-9 with TRBJ2-5; a weak D match, TRBD2 (6 bases). The V and J ends lost 7 bases and 4 bases respectively, with 25 bases between them. The CDR3 has 17 residues. Germline CDR1 SEHNR, CDR2 FQNEAQ (reference sequence). The CDR3 spells CASTIPLVGRGGETQYF. As DNA, the CDR3 is TGTGCCAGCACTATACCGCTGGTGGGACGGGGAGGAGAGACCCAGTACTTC.

The chain carries TRBV28 and TRBJ1-5, with 7 bases identical to TRBD1. The CDR3 length is 15 residues. Germline lookup yields CDR1 MDHEN and CDR2 SYDVKM. With 6 bases clipped from V and 7 bases from J, the junction kept 12 bases outside the gene matches. CDR3 protein: CASRARDSGGQPQHF. In DNA form, the CDR3 reads TGTGCCAGCAGGGCCCGGGACAGCGGAGGACAGCCCCAGCATTTT.

This chain connects TRBV30 to TRBJ1-5, with a weak D call TRBD1 (6 bases). With 1 base removed from V and 5 bases from J, the gap between germline ends came to 18 bases. The CDR3 totals 16 residues. Germline V gene sequence: CDR1 GTSNPN, CDR2 SVGIG (reference sequence). The DNA of the CDR3 is TGTGCCTGGAGTGCCTATAAGGGGGGGAGCGATCAGCCCCAGCATTTT. As protein: CAWSAYKGGSDQPQHF.

The V and J genes are TRBV5-8 and TRBJ2-2, with D maybe TRBD1 (6 bases). Germline assignment: CDR1 SGHTS and CDR2 YDEGEE. This CDR3 region has 16 residues. Trimming cost V 4 bases and J 1 base, with 14 bases left between them. The CDR3 nucleotides read TGTGCCAGCAGCGGGTGGAGGACAGTGAACACCGGGGAGCTGTTTTTT. Translating gives CASSGWRTVNTGELFF.

Comment on this clone: An end of the junction differs from the germline gene, which may be a read error. The chain combines TRBV6-5 with TRBJ1-1; D possibly corresponds to TRBD1 (6 bases). Germline values: CDR1 MNHEY, CDR2 SVGAGI. This CDR3 region has 13 residues. CDR3 sequence: CASSYWWDTEAFF. The CDR3 DNA is TGTGCCAGCAGTTACTGGTGGGACACGGAAGCTTTCTTT.

This rearrangement joins TRBV6-1 to TRBJ1-2; D is unresolved. The V gene's germline CDR1 is MNHNS and CDR2 SASEGT. The CDR3 contains 13 residues. Trimming took off 5 bases at V and 2 bases at J, with 9 bases between the two ends. The CDR3 nucleotides are TGTGCCAGCAGTCTTAACGGGAACTATGGCTACACCTTC. Amino acid sequence: CASSLNGNYGYTF.

This sequence joins TRBV5-1 and TRBJ2-1; 11 bases line up with TRBD2. Losses at the gene ends were 4 bases for V and 7 bases for J; bases not matched to a gene: 10. This CDR3 comprises 16 residues. Germline V gene data show CDR1 as SGHRS and CDR2 as YFSETQ. CDR3: CASSIVAGGLWNEQFF. Here the CDR3 DNA reads TGCGCCAGCAGCATTGTAGCGGGAGGGTTGTGGAATGAGCAGTTCTTC.

V is TRBV27 and J is TRBJ2-2, with D possibly TRBD2 on 5 matching bases. V was clipped by 2 bases and J by 1 base, with 17 bases between them. CDR1 is MNHEY, CDR2 SMNVEV, per germline (reference sequence). The CDR3 loop spans 18 amino acids. The CDR3: CASSLISDIIQNTGELFF. The CDR3 DNA reads as TGTGCCAGCAGTTTAATTAGCGACATTATTCAGAACACCGGGGAGCTGTTTTTT.

This chain connects TRBV6-5 to TRBJ2-5; D unclear. The J call may be in error: the DNA end matches TRBJ2-7 better. CDR1 is MNHEY, CDR2 SVGAGI, per germline. The CDR3 has 15 amino acids. The CDR3 DNA reads TGTGCCAGCAGACTAATGCCGGCTAGATCCTACGAGCAGTACTTC. Translating it yields CASRLMPARSYEQYF.

This chain joins TRBV11-2 and TRBJ1-1; 8 bases are a match to TRBD1. Germline V gene sequence: CDR1 SGHAT, CDR2 FQNNGV. This CDR3 has 16 residues. V was clipped by 8 bases and J by 3 bases; unmatched bases: 14. The CDR3: CASAGSRTGQDTEAFF. The DNA of the CDR3 is TGTGCCAGCGCAGGATCAAGGACAGGGCAAGACACTGAAGCTTTCTTT.

The chain is built from TRBV7-9 and TRBJ2-1, with TRBD2 matching 8 bases. The CDR3 consists of 15 residues. CDR1 is SEHNR and CDR2 is FQNEAQ in the germline V gene (reference sequence). Trimming cost V 1 base and J 7 bases; bases outside gene matches: 6. This chain's CDR3 is CASSLGSGILNEQFF. CDR3 sequence (DNA): TGTGCCAGCAGCTTAGGTAGCGGGATTTTAAATGAGCAGTTCTTC.